Detailed here is one T cell receptor beta chain. Its antigen remains undetermined. It has no much larger one-base neighbor in the sample; base qualities were not kept. The germline V gene gives CDR1 as SGHNT and CDR2 as YENEEA. The germline V end is reduced by 0 bases and the J end by 7 bases; junction bases left unmatched: 8. There are 17 amino acids in the CDR3, from cysteine to phenylalanine inclusive. The sequence is cut down to CDR3 DNA, 51 bases in frame from base 1. All of the isolated RNA was reverse transcribed with the High Capacity cDNA Reverse Transcription Kit, so expressed TCRB transcripts were sequenced. Deep immunoSEQ sequencing was performed on naive, central memory and regulatory T cell samples, with an average of about 3.6 million total reads per sample. After sorted cells were lysed in RLT buffer, RNA was extracted with DNase-treated RNeasy Micro or Mini kits, with the choice depending on cell number. Each cell subset was processed separately to prevent cross-contamination, with patient and healthy donor samples processed together. Using the immunoSEQ multiplex PCR, TCRB sequences were amplified from cDNA into 87-bp fragments spanning the CDR3 region. Sequencing of the amplicons was performed on the Illumina HiSeq platform. For the original study's pipeline: Synthetic template baselines were used to correct PCR bias computationally, reads within Hamming distance 2 were collapsed together, and singletons that could not be merged were discarded. By aligning reads against IMGT, V, D and J genes, CDR3 length, and insertions or deletions at six rearrangement sites were assigned. Within each subset, clonotype counts were normalized to sorted cell number, and only after that were true diversity and Gini coefficients computed with the tcR R package. Repertoire sharing was quantified using the overlap coefficient calculated on TCRB nucleotide sequences. Sourced from immuneACCESS, this table was stored by TCRdb with only in-frame sequences that have V and J called. A share of the clones is absent; for the studies checked, an unresolved V gene accounts for under half, and the remainder has no known explanation. Clone size and the V and J calls come from that table; the DNA yielded D and trimming. Here the sample has about 370,000 clones; around 10% occur a single time. The ten largest account for approximately 0.55% of the sample.

The record originates from a study of beta chain features in type 1 diabetes (dated by TCRdb to 2017 to 2018). Broadly, across the study: Patients and healthy donors did not differ in mean age, gender distribution, total cell number or subset yield. A total of about 110 million sorted cells were examined across all samples, and the number of cells per subset was strongly correlated with RNA yield. In the study, TCRB repertoires of sorted circulating CD4+ T cell subsets from recently diagnosed type 1 diabetes patients were compared with those of matched healthy donors. Regulatory and stem cell-like memory subsets were obtained from only 8 patients and roughly eight healthy donors, while naive and central memory subsets were obtained from all 30 or so donors. Here is what the overall study found, with its caveats: Naive, central memory and regulatory TCRB repertoires appeared to be more alike among patients than among healthy donors. Type 1 diabetes patients showed a moderate but significant shortening of TCRB CDR3 length in all four CD4+ subsets. At VDJ recombination sites, type 1 diabetes patients had fewer insertions and more deleted nucleotides, which implies abnormalities in thymic rearrangement. Because the HLA sub-analyses included only small numbers of individuals, any influence of HLA type on TCRB rearrangement was left unresolved. Shorter templates might have been favored by PCR, but patient and control samples were amplified and corrected together, so both groups would have been affected equally by any skew. Sequencing cDNA rather than genomic DNA could over-represent highly expressing activated cells, although activation and CD3 levels did not differ between groups.

From each donor, a single peripheral blood sample of 90 to 150 mL on average was drawn into heparinised tubes. Naive, central memory, regulatory and stem cell-like memory CD4+ T cells were sorted on a BD FACSAria II using a panel including CD45RO, CCR7, CD25, CD127, CD95 and CD27. Purity was above 95% for every sorted population. Right away, PBMCs were isolated by Lymphoprep density gradient centrifugation and were stained directly, with no culture step. So that batch effects would be minimized, each experiment stained and sorted samples in pairs, pairing one healthy donor with one patient. The sequence came from a man aged 25 to 40 with type 1 diabetes. The specimen was central memory CD4+ T cells from blood. The chain links TRBV11-3 with TRBJ2-1; TRBD1 agrees with 11 junctional bases. The CDR3 reads as follows: CASSLDRWGTGGNEQFF. At the DNA level, the sequence is TGTGCCAGCAGCTTAGATCGGTGGGGGACAGGGGGTAATGAGCAGTTCTTC.